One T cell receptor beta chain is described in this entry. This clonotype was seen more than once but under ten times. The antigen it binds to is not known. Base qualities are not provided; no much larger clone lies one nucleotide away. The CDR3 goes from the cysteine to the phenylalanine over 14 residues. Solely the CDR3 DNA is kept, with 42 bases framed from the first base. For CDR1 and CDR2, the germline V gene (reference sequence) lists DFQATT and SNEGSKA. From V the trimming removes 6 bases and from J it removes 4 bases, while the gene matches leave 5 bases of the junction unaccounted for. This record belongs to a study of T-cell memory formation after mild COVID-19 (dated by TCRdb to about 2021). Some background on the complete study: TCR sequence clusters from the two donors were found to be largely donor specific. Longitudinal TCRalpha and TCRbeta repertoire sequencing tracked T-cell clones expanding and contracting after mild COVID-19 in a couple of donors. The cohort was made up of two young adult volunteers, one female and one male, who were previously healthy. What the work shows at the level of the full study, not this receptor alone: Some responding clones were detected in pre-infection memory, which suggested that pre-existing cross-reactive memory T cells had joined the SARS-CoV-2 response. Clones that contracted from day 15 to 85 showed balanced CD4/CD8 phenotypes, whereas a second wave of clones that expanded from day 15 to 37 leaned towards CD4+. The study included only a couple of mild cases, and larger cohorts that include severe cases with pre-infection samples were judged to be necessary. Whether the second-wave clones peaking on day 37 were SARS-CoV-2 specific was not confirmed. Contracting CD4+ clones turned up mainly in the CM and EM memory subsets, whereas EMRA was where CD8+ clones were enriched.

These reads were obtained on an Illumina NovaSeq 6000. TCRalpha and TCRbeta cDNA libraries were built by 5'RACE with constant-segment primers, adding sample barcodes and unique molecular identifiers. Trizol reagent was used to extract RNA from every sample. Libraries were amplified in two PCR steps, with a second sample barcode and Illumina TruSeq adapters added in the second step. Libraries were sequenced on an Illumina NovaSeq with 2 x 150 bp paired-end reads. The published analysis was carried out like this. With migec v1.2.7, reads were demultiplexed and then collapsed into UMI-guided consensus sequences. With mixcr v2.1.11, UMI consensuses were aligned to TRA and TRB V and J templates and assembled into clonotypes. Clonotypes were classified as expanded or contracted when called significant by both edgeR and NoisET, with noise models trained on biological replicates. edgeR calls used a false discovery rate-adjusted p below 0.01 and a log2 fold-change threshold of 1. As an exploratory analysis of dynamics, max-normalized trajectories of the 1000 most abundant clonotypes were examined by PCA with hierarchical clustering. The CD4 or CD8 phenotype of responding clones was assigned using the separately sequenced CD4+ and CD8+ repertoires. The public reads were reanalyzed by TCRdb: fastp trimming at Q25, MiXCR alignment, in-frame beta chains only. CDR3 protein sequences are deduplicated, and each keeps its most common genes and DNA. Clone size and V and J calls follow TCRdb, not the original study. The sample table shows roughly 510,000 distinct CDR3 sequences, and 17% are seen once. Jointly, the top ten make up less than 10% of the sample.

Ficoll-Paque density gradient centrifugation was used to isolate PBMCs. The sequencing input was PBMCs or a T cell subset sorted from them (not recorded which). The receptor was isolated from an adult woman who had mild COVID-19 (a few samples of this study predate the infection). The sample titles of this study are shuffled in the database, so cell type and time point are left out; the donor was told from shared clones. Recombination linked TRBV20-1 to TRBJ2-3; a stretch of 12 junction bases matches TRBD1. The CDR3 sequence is CSARDRGHADTQYF. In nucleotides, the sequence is TGCAGTGCCAGGGACAGGGGGCATGCAGATACGCAGTATTTT.